These T cell receptor beta chains were read from a single sample in a study of cytomegalovirus exposure and HLA in healthy donors. Clones were read by immunoSEQ multiplex PCR, and TCRdb kept only the in-frame ones, dropping some. The sample shows under 250,000 clones, roughly 82% of them seen only once. Sample: PBMCs. The receptors here all came from a man aged 40-55 years in good health and CMV-seropositive. Each CDR3 is given with its conserved first and last residue. D genes are given only for firm matches. Some rows have no size entry. The others give once, few or many, or a class for an expanded clone.

size,J,D,V,DNA,CDR3
-,TRBJ1-1,-,TRBV6-1,TGTGCCAGCACCCAGGGGTCCGGCTGGAGCACTGAAGCTTTCTTT,CASTQGSGWSTEAFF
-,TRBJ2-3,TRBD1,TRBV4-1,TGCGCCAGCAGCCCCGGGACAGGGGGGACAGATACGCAGTATTTT,CASSPGTGGTDTQYF
-,TRBJ2-1,TRBD2,TRBV2,TGTGCCAGCAGCGTAGCGGGAGGGTACAATGAGCAGTTCTTC,CASSVAGGYNEQFF
-,TRBJ2-7,-,TRBV13,TGTGCCAGCAGCCCAACAGGGATCGAGCAGTACTTC,CASSPTGIEQYF
-,TRBJ1-5,-,TRBV30,TGTGCCTGGAGTGTACAAAACAATCAGCCCCAGCATTTT,CAWSVQNNQPQHF
-,TRBJ1-4,TRBD1,TRBV2,TGTGCCAGCAGTGAAGCGCTTCTTAGGACAGGGAATGAAAAACTGTTTTTT,CASSEALLRTGNEKLFF
once,TRBJ2-1,TRBD2,TRBV9,TGTGCCAGCAGCGCCTCTAGCGGGAGGGCCGATGAGCAGTTCTTC,CASSASSGRADEQFF
-,TRBJ1-5,TRBD1,TRBV2,TGTGCCAGCAGCTACGACAGGGACAATCAGCCCCAGCATTTT,CASSYDRDNQPQHF
-,TRBJ2-2,-,TRBV5-1,TGCGCCAGCAGCTTGGTCTCTAGCGAGGGCACCGGGGAGCTGTTTTTT,CASSLVSSEGTGELFF
-,TRBJ2-1,-,TRBV7-9,TGTGCCAGCAGCGACGGGACATCGGGTGAGCAGTTCTTC,CASSDGTSGEQFF
-,TRBJ1-1,-,TRBV9,TGTGCCAGCAGCGTAGTGGGGACATCGAATGAAGCTTTCTTT,CASSVVGTSNEAFF
-,TRBJ1-2,-,TRBV6-1,TGTGCCAGCAGCTTACCCAGGGGAATGAGCTACACCTTC,CASSLPRGMSYTF
-,TRBJ1-1,TRBD1,TRBV29-1,TGCAGCGTTGGGCTGGACAGGGGCTCTGAAGCTTTCTTT,CSVGLDRGSEAFF
-,TRBJ2-2,-,TRBV4-2,TGTGCCAGCAGCCAAGACGAGGGTTCCGGGGAGCTGTTTTTT,CASSQDEGSGELFF
once,TRBJ2-3,-,TRBV29-1,TGCAGCGTTGTCGAGTGGGATACGCAGTATTTT,CSVVEWDTQYF
-,TRBJ1-1,TRBD1,TRBV18,TGTGCCAGCTCAACTTACAGGGGGCAAGGCACTGAAGCTTTCTTT,CASSTYRGQGTEAFF
-,TRBJ1-2,-,TRBV6-5,TGTGCCAGCAGTTACTCGAGGACAGTGGATGGCTACACCTTC,CASSYSRTVDGYTF
once,TRBJ2-1,-,TRBV4-1,TGCGCCAGCAGCCAAGATCCTCGGCTAGGGAGGAGGAATGAGCAGTTCTTC,CASSQDPRLGRRNEQFF
few,TRBJ1-6,-,TRBV6-5,TGTGCCAGCAGTTACTCGCCGGGGAACTCACCCCTCCACTTT,CASSYSPGNSPLHF
-,TRBJ1-5,-,TRBV5-1,TGCGCCAGCAGCTTGGAGGGGGATAAGCAGCCCCAGCATTTT,CASSLEGDKQPQHF
-,TRBJ2-7,TRBD1,TRBV5-1,TGCGCCAGCAGCTTGTGGCGCGCCGACAGGGAATTTTCCTACGAGCAGTACTTC,CASSLWRADREFSYEQYF
-,TRBJ2-7,-,TRBV25-1,TGTGCCAGCAGTGAATGGGCTAGCGACACCTACGAGCAGTACTTC,CASSEWASDTYEQYF
-,TRBJ1-5,TRBD1,TRBV5-8,TGTGCCAGCAGCCCAGGGACAGCTTATAGCAATCAGCCCCAGCATTTT,CASSPGTAYSNQPQHF
-,TRBJ1-3,TRBD1,TRBV7-9,TGTGCCAGCAGCCGAAACAGGGGCAGGGACACCATATATTTT,CASSRNRGRDTIYF
-,TRBJ2-4,TRBD1,TRBV5-1,TGCGCCAGCCGGGGACAGGAGGGCCAAAACATTCAGTACTTC,CASRGQEGQNIQYF
-,TRBJ2-7,TRBD2,TRBV5-1,TGCGCCAGCAGCTTGGCAAAGACTAGCGGGAGACCCTACGAGCAGTACTTC,CASSLAKTSGRPYEQYF
-,TRBJ2-1,TRBD1,TRBV5-1,TGCGCCAGCAGCAGGGACAGGGGGTATTATGAGCAGTTCTTC,CASSRDRGYYEQFF
-,TRBJ2-1,-,TRBV19,TGTGCCAGTACTTTGAGTATGCAGGATGAGCAGTTCTTC,CASTLSMQDEQFF
-,TRBJ2-1,TRBD2,TRBV27,TGTGCCAGCAGTTTCTCCGGGACTAGCGGGATCGGGGAGCAGTTCTTC,CASSFSGTSGIGEQFF
-,TRBJ2-5,TRBD2,TRBV4-1,TGCGCCAGCAGCCAAGTGGGGACTAGCGGGAGTGAGACCCAGTACTTC,CASSQVGTSGSETQYF
-,TRBJ1-1,-,TRBV30,TGTGCCTGGAGTGCCCCTGGGGCAGGGCGCAGGACTGAAGCTTTCTTT,CAWSAPGAGRRTEAFF
-,TRBJ2-3,-,TRBV19,TGTGCCAGTAGTACAGGGGTCAGGAGCACAGATACGCAGTATTTT,CASSTGVRSTDTQYF
-,TRBJ1-5,TRBD1,TRBV5-1,TGCGCCAGCAGCCCGACGACAGGGGGCGCGGAGCAGCCCCAGCATTTT,CASSPTTGGAEQPQHF
once,TRBJ1-1,TRBD1,TRBV10-2,TGCGCCAGTCGACAGGGTTGGTACACTGAAGCTTTCTTT,CASRQGWYTEAFF
-,TRBJ2-7,-,TRBV27,TGTGCCAGCAGTTTATCCAGGGGTGGTTACGAGCAGTACTTC,CASSLSRGGYEQYF
-,TRBJ2-7,-,TRBV23-1,TGCGCCAGCAGTCAATTTCGGCGCGGGCGGGTGGCCCAGTACTTC,CASSQFRRGRVAQYF
once,TRBJ1-5,-,TRBV19,TGTGCCAGTAGTATAACGCCAGGGGCCCGAGAGCCCCAGCATTTT,CASSITPGAREPQHF
-,TRBJ2-7,-,TRBV7-6,TGTGCCAGCAGCCCGCCCGGGGATGAGCAGTACTTC,CASSPPGDEQYF
once,TRBJ2-1,TRBD2,TRBV27,TGTGCCAGCAGTTTGGGCGCGGGAGGGAATGAGCAGTTCTTC,CASSLGAGGNEQFF
-,TRBJ2-2,-,TRBV7-3,TGTGCCAGCAGCTTAACGAGCTCCGGGGAGCTGTTTTTT,CASSLTSSGELFF
-,TRBJ2-2,TRBD1,TRBV5-1,TGCGCCAGCAGCAACCGGGACAGCCTCACCGGGGAGCTGTTTTTT,CASSNRDSLTGELFF
-,TRBJ2-7,TRBD2,TRBV5-1,TGCGCCAGCAGCTTGGCCTCGGGGGGGCCTGAGGAGCAGTACTTC,CASSLASGGPEEQYF
-,TRBJ1-5,-,TRBV27,TGTGCCAGCAGTTTAGGCGGGAGCAATCAGCCCCAGCATTTT,CASSLGGSNQPQHF
-,TRBJ2-5,TRBD1,TRBV6-5,TGTGCCAGCAGCAAGCGACAGGGGCTAGAGACCCAGTACTTC,CASSKRQGLETQYF
-,TRBJ1-2,TRBD1,TRBV6-1,TGTGCCAGCAGACCCGAACAGGGGGGGTATGGCTACACCTTC,CASRPEQGGYGYTF
-,TRBJ1-1,TRBD1,TRBV29-1,TGCAGCGCCGGGACAGGGGGCAACACTGAAGCTTTCTTT,CSAGTGGNTEAFF
-,TRBJ2-2,TRBD1,TRBV2,TGTGCCAGCAGTGACATGTGGAGCGGGGACAGGGGATGGGCCGGGGAGCTGTTTTTT,CASSDMWSGDRGWAGELFF
-,TRBJ2-3,TRBD2,TRBV10-2,TGCGCCAGCAGTCCTTTAGCGGGGGGCCGCACAGATACGCAGTATTTT,CASSPLAGGRTDTQYF
few,TRBJ1-1,-,TRBV5-1,TGCGCCAGCAGCATACGGGAGGGATACACTGAAGCTTTCTTT,CASSIREGYTEAFF
-,TRBJ2-2,TRBD1,TRBV19,TGTGCCAGCGGGACAGGGTGGAACACCGGGGAGCTGTTTTTT,CASGTGWNTGELFF
-,TRBJ2-7,TRBD2,TRBV18,TGTGCCAGCTCACCGGAGACTAGCGTCACCCTGTACGAGCAGTACTTC,CASSPETSVTLYEQYF
-,TRBJ2-5,-,TRBV5-6,TGTGCCAGCAGCTTGAGGCTGTTGGGGGCCCTCCAAGAGACCCAGTACTTC,CASSLRLLGALQETQYF
once,TRBJ2-7,TRBD2,TRBV19,TGTGCCACGGGACTAGCGGGAAGCTACGAGCAGTACTTC,CATGLAGSYEQYF
-,TRBJ1-1,TRBD1,TRBV10-3,TGTGCCATCAAGGGGACAGGGACCATGAACACTGAAGCTTTCTTT,CAIKGTGTMNTEAFF
-,TRBJ1-5,-,TRBV11-2,TGTGCCAGCAGCCCGGGCGGGGGCGGTCAGCCCCAGCATTTT,CASSPGGGGQPQHF
-,TRBJ2-7,TRBD2,TRBV7-2,TGTGCCAGCAGCTTATCGGGGGGCTCCTACGAGCAGTACTTC,CASSLSGGSYEQYF
-,TRBJ2-7,-,TRBV4-1,TGCGCCAGCAGCCATTCCACAGGGAGCTACGAGCAGTACTTC,CASSHSTGSYEQYF
-,TRBJ1-1,-,TRBV5-4,TGTGCCAGCAGCTTGCCCGGGATGAGCGGAAACACTGAAGCTTTCTTT,CASSLPGMSGNTEAFF